This is a list of T cell receptor beta chains from one sample in a study of cytomegalovirus exposure and HLA in healthy donors. The protocol was immunoSEQ multiplex PCR, while the TCRdb copy is restricted to in-frame clones and leaves out a portion. The sample carries under 150,000 clones, around two thirds recorded once. The material sequenced was PBMCs. Receptor source: a woman aged 40 to 50 in good health and CMV-seropositive. Each CDR3 is given without its conserved first and last residue.

TRBV2 ASASGTGGGYT
TRBV6-6 ASSRGQGSSQH
TRBV6-1 ASSASGLGIGI
TRBV7-9 ASSPPGGIETQY
TRBV10-2 ASSGFPQGEQF
TRBV2 ASSDGEQGYEQY
TRBV6-6 ASSPPGRNTGELF
TRBV25-1 ASRGLATGELF
TRBV29-1 SVEVGTEEAF
TRBV7-2 ASSLGGTGGNYGYT
TRBV27 ASSLEGAGYGYT
TRBV2 ASTSGGRPPYEQY
TRBV7-9 ASSLTQGAGYEQY
TRBV18 ASSPLFRASGTKPSYEQY
TRBV7-9 ASSISRTGGREQY
TRBV6-1 ASSEQVSWAETQY
TRBV27 ASSPWATDYGYT
TRBV4-3 ASSSRTGRGTDTQY
TRBV6-5 ASSLFLDSIYGYT
TRBV4-2 ASSPNLAGGPQNEQF
TRBV19 ASSGLMNTEAF
TRBV5-6 ASSGGMFFGAGGYEQY
TRBV7-2 ASRRDRYNEQF
TRBV4-1 ASSQDEIRGGELF
TRBV28 ASRTQGGQETQY
TRBV7-2 ASSIASGPTDTQY
TRBV16 ASSPGQGAVAEKLF
TRBV5-1 ASSFRQGSYEQY
TRBV6-1 ASTRLEGEQF
TRBV19 ASSGGGYEQY
TRBV2 ASRDSQYEQY
TRBV15 ATSRGFGWGGDEQY
TRBV27 ASSLTPNYGYT
TRBV15 ATRAFDRGNEKLS
TRBV28 ASSLRHDRRLYSNQPQH
TRBV2 ASSAAGSSYNEQF
TRBV28 ASAGTGTGREQF
TRBV27 ASSPLAGVTDTQY
TRBV29-1 SVESGDLTQY
TRBV7-6 ASSSQGWNQPQH